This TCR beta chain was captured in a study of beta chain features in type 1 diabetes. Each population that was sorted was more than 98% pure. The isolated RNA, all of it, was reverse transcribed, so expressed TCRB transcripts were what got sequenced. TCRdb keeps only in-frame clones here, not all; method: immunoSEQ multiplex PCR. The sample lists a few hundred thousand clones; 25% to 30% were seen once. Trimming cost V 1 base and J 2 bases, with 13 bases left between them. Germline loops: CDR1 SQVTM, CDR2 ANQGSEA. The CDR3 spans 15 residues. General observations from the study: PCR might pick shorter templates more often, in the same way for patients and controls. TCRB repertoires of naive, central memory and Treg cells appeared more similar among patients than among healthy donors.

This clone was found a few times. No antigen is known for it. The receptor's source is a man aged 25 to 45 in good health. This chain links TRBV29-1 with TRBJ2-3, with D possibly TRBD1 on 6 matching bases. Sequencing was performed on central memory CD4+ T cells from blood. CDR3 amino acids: CSVEGLRGPTDTQYF. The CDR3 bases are TGCAGCGTTGAAGGCCTCAGGGGCCCCACAGATACGCAGTATTTT.